This TCR beta chain was retrieved from a study of T cell responses to AZD1222 COVID-19 vaccine. Findings and limits, study-wide: Vaccination with two AZD1222 doses was followed by a rise in Spike-specific TCR breadth and depth. None of the repertoires were sampled until the peak T cell response had passed.

The assay was immunoSEQ multiplex PCR, and TCRdb's table has in-frame clones only and misses some. The table has about 150,000 clones, about 91% seen once. About this clone: Its target is not known.

Between the trimmed V and J ends, which lost 2 bases and 3 bases, there was a span of 8 bases. The CDR3 extends over 14 amino acids. Germline V gene sequence: CDR1 MDHEN, CDR2 SYDVKM. Source: peripheral blood, taken on day 0 of MenACWY control vaccination. The chain employs TRBV28 and TRBJ1-5; possible D gene TRBD1, 5 bases. The source of this sequence is an adult in good health. This chain's CDR3 is CASSLGGFNQPQHF. The DNA of the CDR3 is TGTGCCAGCAGTTTAGGGGGGTTCAATCAGCCCCAGCATTTT.